The sequence of this T cell receptor (beta chain) was determined in a study of shared clonotypes between healthy human individuals. Study background: The people who gave samples were two women and a few men aged 18 to 49.

With 3 bases removed from V and 2 bases from J, the gap between germline ends came to 13 bases. Germline V CDR1 and CDR2: ENHRY, SYGVKD. CDR3 length equals 15 residues. Libraries were prepared by immunoSEQ multiplex PCR; TCRdb keeps only in-frame clonotypes and omits some of them. This table has over a million clones, around 76% appearing once. Donors were healthy HIV-negative adults without recently reported acute infections or vaccinations. The clonotype comes from a man aged 18 to 35 in good health. What was sequenced was memory CD4+ T cells sorted from blood. Noted subset: CD45RA-negative fraction. The gene calls are TRBV10-3 and TRBJ1-2; weak D call: TRBD1 (5 bases). The CDR3 nucleotides are TGTGCCATCAGTGATAGTAATTGGGGGAACTATGGCTACACCTTC. Translation gives CAISDSNWGNYGYTF.